The 8 T cell receptor beta chains below all came from one sample that was sequenced in a study of T cell clusters in autoimmune cytopenias (dated by TCRdb to about 2019). Per sample, around 250 ng of peripheral blood genomic DNA, approximately 37,500 genome equivalents, was used for TRB amplification. Data came from an Illumina MiSeq. TRB rearrangements were amplified by multiplex PCR following a touch-down protocol, with the TRB-A and TRB-B primer pools mixed in one tube. TCRdb reprocessed the reads; each CDR3 protein sequence makes one entry, and DNA is unavailable. This sample's listing comprises approximately 7,500 distinct CDR3 sequences. Of the sample, approximately 32% falls within the top ten clones. Another study also made use of these data, one on T cell repertoires in aging, cancer and after chemotherapy.

The specimen sequenced was peripheral blood. The receptor set was obtained from a human donor with an autoimmune cytopenia or autoimmune hepatitis (not recorded which).

This clonotype registers medium-sized by frequency. The chain couples TRBV20-1 to TRBJ1-2; TCRdb's assignment of TRBD1 cannot be checked, as there is no DNA. Germline CDR1 reads DFQATT; CDR2 reads SNEGSKA (reference sequence). There are 13 residues in the CDR3. CDR3 sequence reads: CSASAGTGDGYTF.

CDR3 loop: CASSLSGGYTEAFF. V is TRBV7-9 and J is TRBJ1-1. CDR1 is SEHNR and CDR2 is FQNEAQ in the germline V gene (reference sequence). There are 14 residues in the CDR3. The full variable domain, in which reference TRBV7-9 and TRBJ1-1 provide the parts outside the CDR3, is DTGVSQNPRHKITKRGQNVTFRCDPISEHNRLYWYRQTLGQGPEFLTYFQNEAQLEKSRLLSDRFSAERPKGSFSTLEIQRTEQGDSAMYLCASSLSGGYTEAFFGQGTRLTVV.

J is TRBJ2-7 and V is TRBV5-4. The CDR3 totals 15 residues. Germline values: CDR1 SGHNT, CDR2 YYREEE (reference sequence). This chain's CDR3 is CASSPDGVVSYEQYF.

V and J are TRBV13 and TRBJ2-3; TCRdb names TRBD2, which stays unverified in the absence of DNA. CDR1 is PRHDT, CDR2 FYEKMQ, per germline (reference sequence). The CDR3 spans 17 residues. The CDR3 loop reads CASSQPGRALDTDTQYF.

This clonotype ranks as medium-sized in terms of frequency. The rearrangement uses TRBV6-6 and TRBJ2-7; TCRdb's assignment of TRBD1 cannot be checked, as there is no DNA. Looked up from germline, CDR1 is MNHNY and CDR2 is SVGAGI (reference sequence). The CDR3 runs to 13 residues. The CDR3 sequence: CASSLDRGYEQYF.

The rearrangement joins TRBV30 to TRBJ2-7; as DNA is missing, the TRBD2 call by TCRdb cannot be tested. From germline, CDR1 is GTSNPN and CDR2 SVGIG (reference sequence). This CDR3 spans 16 amino acids. CDR3 in amino acids: CAWSAVGLAGGYEQYF.

Measured by frequency, this clonotype is medium-sized. The chain carries TRBV30 and TRBJ1-1. CDR3 length: 13 amino acids. CDR1 and CDR2 from the germline V gene are GTSNPN and SVGIG (reference sequence). The CDR3 here is CAWSVGVNTEAFF.

The chain combines TRBV12-3 or TRBV12-4 with TRBJ2-1. CDR3 length equals 11 residues. CDR3 region: CASSLRNEQFF.